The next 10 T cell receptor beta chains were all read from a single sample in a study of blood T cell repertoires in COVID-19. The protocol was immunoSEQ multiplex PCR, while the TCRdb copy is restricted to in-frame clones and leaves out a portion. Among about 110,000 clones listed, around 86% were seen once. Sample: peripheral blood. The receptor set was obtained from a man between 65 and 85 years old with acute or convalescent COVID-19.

The CDR3 DNA sequence: TGTGCCACCAAAGGGGCTTCTGGAAACACCATATATTTT. Its translation is CATKGASGNTIYF. The J gene is TRBJ1-3, the V gene TRBV6-6; weak D call: TRBD1 (5 bases). Per germline, CDR1 MNHNY and CDR2 SVGAGI (reference sequence). The CDR3 totals 13 residues. V was pared by 10 bases and J by 1 base, with 11 bases between.

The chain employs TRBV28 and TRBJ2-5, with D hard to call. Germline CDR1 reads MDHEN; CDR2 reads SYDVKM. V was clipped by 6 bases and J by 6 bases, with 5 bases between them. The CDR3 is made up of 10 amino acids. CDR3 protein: CASRGQTQYF. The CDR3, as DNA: TGTGCCAGCAGGGGCCAGACCCAGTACTTC. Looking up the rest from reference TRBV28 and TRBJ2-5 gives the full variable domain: DVKVTQSSRYLVKRTGEKVFLECVQDMDHENMFWYRQDPGLGLRLIYFSYDVKMKEKGDIPEGYSVSREKKERFSLILESASTNQTSMYLCASRGQTQYFGPGTRLLVL.

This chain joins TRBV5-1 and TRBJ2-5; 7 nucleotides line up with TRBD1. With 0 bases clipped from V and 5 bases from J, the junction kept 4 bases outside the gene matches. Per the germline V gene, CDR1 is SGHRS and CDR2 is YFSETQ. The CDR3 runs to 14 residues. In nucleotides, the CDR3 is TGCGCCAGCAGCTTGGTAGGGGGCCGGGAGACCCAGTACTTC. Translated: CASSLVGGRETQYF.

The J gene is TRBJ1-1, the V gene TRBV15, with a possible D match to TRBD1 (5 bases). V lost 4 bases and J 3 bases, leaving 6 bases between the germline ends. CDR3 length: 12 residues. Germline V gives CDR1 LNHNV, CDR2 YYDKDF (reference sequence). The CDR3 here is CATSKTDTEAFF. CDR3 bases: TGTGCCACCAGCAAGACAGACACTGAAGCTTTCTTT.

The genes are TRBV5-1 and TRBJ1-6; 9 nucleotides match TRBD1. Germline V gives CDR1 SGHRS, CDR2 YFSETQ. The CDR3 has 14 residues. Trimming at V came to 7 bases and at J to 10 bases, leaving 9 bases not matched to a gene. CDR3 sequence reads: CASGQGTGLSPLHF. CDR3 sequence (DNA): TGCGCCAGCGGGCAGGGGACAGGGCTCTCACCCCTCCACTTT.

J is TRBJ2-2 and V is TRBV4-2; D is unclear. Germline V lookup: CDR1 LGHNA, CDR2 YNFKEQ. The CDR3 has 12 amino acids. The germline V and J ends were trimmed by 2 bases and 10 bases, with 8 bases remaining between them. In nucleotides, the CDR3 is TGTGCCAGCAGCCAATCCCGACAGGAGCTGTTTTTT. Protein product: CASSQSRQELFF.

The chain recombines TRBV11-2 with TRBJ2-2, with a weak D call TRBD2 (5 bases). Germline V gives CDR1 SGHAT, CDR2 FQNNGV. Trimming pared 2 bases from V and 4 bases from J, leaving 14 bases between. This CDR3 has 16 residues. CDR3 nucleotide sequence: TGTGCCAGCAGCTTACTGTCGGGATATCGCACCGGGGAGCTGTTTTTT. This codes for CASSLLSGYRTGELFF.

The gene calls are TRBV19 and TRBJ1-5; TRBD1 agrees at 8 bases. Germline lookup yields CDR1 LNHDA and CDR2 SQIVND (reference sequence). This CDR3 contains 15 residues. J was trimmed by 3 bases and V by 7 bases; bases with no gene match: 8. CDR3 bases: TGTGCCAGTATTTCACCAGGGGGCCCCAATCAGCCCCAGCATTTT. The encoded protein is CASISPGGPNQPQHF.

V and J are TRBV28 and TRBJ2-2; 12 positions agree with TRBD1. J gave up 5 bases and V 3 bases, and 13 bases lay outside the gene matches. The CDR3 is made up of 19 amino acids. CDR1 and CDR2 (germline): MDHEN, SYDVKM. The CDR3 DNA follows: TGTGCCAGCAGTTTGGGGACAGGGGGCGTATACTATGGTACCGGGGAGCTGTTTTTT. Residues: CASSLGTGGVYYGTGELFF. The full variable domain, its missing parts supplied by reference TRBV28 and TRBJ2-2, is DVKVTQSSRYLVKRTGEKVFLECVQDMDHENMFWYRQDPGLGLRLIYFSYDVKMKEKGDIPEGYSVSREKKERFSLILESASTNQTSMYLCASSLGTGGVYYGTGELFFGEGSRLTVL.

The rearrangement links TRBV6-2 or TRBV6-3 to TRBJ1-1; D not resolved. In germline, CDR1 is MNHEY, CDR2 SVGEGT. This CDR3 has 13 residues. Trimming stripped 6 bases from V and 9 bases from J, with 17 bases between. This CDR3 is CASSALGGRQAFF. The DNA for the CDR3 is TGTGCCAGCAGCGCCCTAGGCGGGCGACAAGCTTTCTTT.